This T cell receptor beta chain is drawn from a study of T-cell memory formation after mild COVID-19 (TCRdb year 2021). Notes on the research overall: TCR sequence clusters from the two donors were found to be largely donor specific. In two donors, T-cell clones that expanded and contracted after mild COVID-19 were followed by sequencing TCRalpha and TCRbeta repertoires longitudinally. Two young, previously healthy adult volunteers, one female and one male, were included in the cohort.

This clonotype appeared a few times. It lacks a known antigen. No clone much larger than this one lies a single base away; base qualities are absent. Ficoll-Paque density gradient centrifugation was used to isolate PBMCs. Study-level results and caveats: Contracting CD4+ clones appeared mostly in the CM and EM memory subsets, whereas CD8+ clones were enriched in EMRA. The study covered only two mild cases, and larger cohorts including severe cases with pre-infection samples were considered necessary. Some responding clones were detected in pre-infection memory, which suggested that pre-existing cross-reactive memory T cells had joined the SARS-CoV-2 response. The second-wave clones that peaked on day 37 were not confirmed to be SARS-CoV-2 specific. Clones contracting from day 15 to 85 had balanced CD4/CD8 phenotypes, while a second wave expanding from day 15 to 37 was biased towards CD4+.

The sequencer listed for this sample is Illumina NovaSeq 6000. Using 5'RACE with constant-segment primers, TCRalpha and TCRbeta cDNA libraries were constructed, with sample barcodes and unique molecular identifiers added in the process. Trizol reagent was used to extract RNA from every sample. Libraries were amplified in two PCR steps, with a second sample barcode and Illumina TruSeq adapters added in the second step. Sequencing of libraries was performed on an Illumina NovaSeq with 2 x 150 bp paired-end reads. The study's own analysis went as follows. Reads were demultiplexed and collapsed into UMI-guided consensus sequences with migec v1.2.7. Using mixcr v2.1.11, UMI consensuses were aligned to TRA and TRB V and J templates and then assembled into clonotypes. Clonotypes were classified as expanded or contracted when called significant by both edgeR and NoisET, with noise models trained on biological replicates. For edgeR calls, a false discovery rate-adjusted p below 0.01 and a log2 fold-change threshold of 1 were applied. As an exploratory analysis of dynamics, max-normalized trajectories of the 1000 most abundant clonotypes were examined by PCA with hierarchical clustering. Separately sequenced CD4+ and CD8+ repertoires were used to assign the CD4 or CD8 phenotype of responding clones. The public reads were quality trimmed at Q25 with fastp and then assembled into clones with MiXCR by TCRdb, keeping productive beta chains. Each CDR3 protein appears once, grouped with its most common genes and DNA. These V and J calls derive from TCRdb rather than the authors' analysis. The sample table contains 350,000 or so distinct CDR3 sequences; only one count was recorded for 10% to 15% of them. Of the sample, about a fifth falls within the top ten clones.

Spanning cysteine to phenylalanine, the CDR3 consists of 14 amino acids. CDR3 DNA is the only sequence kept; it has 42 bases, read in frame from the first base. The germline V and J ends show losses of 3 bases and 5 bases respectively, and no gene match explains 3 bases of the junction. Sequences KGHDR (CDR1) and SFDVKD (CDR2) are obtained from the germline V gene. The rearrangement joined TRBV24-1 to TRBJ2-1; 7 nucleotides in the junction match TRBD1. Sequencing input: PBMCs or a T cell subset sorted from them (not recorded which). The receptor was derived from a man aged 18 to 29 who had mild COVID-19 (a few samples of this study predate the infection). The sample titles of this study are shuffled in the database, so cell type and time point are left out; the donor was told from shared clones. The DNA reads TGTGCCACCAGTGATGGGGACAGAGACAATGAGCAGTTCTTC. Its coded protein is CATSDGDRDNEQFF.